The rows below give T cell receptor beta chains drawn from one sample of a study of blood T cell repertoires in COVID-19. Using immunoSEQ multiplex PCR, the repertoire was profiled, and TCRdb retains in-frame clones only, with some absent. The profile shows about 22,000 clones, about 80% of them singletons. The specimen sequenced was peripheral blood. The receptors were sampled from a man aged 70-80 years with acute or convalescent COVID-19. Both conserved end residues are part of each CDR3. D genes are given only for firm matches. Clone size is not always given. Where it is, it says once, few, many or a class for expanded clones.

CDR3 protein: CAWSVFGEWGKNIQYF
CDR3 DNA: TGTGCCTGGAGTGTATTCGGGGAGTGGGGCAAAAACATTCAGTACTTC
V gene: TRBV30
clone size: .
D gene: .
J gene: TRBJ2-4
CDR3 length: 16

CDR3 protein: CASSTTGSDQPQHF
CDR3 DNA: TGTGCCAGCAGCACAACAGGTTCGGATCAGCCCCAGCATTTT
V gene: TRBV7-9
clone size: .
D gene: .
J gene: TRBJ1-5
CDR3 length: 14

CDR3 protein: CASSLGRARGAFF
CDR3 DNA: TGTGCCAGCAGCTTAGGTAGGGCCAGGGGAGCTTTCTTT
V gene: TRBV7-9
clone size: once
D gene: .
J gene: TRBJ1-1
CDR3 length: 13

CDR3 protein: CASSFRGTSEATDTQYF
CDR3 DNA: TGTGCCAGCAGCTTCCGGGGGACTAGCGAAGCAACAGATACGCAGTATTTT
V gene: TRBV9
clone size: .
D gene: TRBD2
J gene: TRBJ2-3
CDR3 length: 17

CDR3 protein: CASRIEAMNTEAFF
CDR3 DNA: TGTGCCAGCAGAATCGAGGCCATGAACACTGAAGCTTTCTTT
V gene: TRBV6-4
clone size: .
D gene: .
J gene: TRBJ1-1
CDR3 length: 14

CDR3 protein: CASSRTGVGTDTQYF
CDR3 DNA: TGTGCCAGCAGCCGGACGGGAGTGGGCACAGATACGCAGTATTTT
V gene: TRBV5-6
clone size: .
D gene: .
J gene: TRBJ2-3
CDR3 length: 15

CDR3 protein: CASSYGTVNTEAFF
CDR3 DNA: TGTGCCAGCAGTTACGGGACAGTGAACACTGAAGCTTTCTTT
V gene: TRBV6-2/TRBV6-3
clone size: .
D gene: TRBD1
J gene: TRBJ1-1
CDR3 length: 14

CDR3 protein: CSAQAGQPQHF
CDR3 DNA: TGCAGTGCACAAGCCGGGCAGCCCCAGCATTTT
V gene: TRBV20-1
clone size: .
D gene: .
J gene: TRBJ1-5
CDR3 length: 11

CDR3 protein: CASSTTGDGTEAFF
CDR3 DNA: TGTGCCAGTAGCACGACAGGGGATGGCACTGAAGCTTTCTTT
V gene: TRBV19
clone size: .
D gene: TRBD1
J gene: TRBJ1-1
CDR3 length: 14

CDR3 protein: CASGGRNTIYF
CDR3 DNA: TGTGCCAGCGGGGGGAGAAACACCATATATTTT
V gene: TRBV11-3
clone size: .
D gene: .
J gene: TRBJ1-3
CDR3 length: 11

CDR3 protein: CASSLERGSDTQYF
CDR3 DNA: TGTGCCAGCAGCTTGGAGCGGGGTTCAGATACGCAGTATTTT
V gene: TRBV7-2
clone size: .
D gene: TRBD2
J gene: TRBJ2-3
CDR3 length: 14

CDR3 protein: CASSPILETGSNYGYTF
CDR3 DNA: TGTGCCAGCAGCCCGATCCTCGAGACAGGCTCAAACTATGGCTACACCTTC
V gene: TRBV4-2
clone size: once
D gene: .
J gene: TRBJ1-2
CDR3 length: 17

CDR3 protein: CASSLDSYGYTF
CDR3 DNA: TGTGCCAGCAGCTTGGATTCGTATGGCTACACCTTC
V gene: TRBV5-4
clone size: .
D gene: .
J gene: TRBJ1-2
CDR3 length: 12

CDR3 protein: CASSLRKDTGSPLHF
CDR3 DNA: TGTGCCAGCAGCTTAAGAAAGGACACCGGATCACCCCTCCACTTT
V gene: TRBV13
clone size: .
D gene: .
J gene: TRBJ1-6
CDR3 length: 15

CDR3 protein: CASKFGTLTEKLFF
CDR3 DNA: TGTGCCTCCAAATTCGGTACTCTAACTGAAAAACTGTTTTTT
V gene: TRBV27
clone size: .
D gene: .
J gene: TRBJ1-4
CDR3 length: 14

CDR3 protein: CASSSPGQGSNEQYF
CDR3 DNA: TGTGCCAGCAGTTCTCCGGGACAGGGTTCCAACGAGCAGTACTTC
V gene: TRBV6-2/TRBV6-3
clone size: .
D gene: TRBD1
J gene: TRBJ2-7
CDR3 length: 15

CDR3 protein: CASKPRTVQETQYF
CDR3 DNA: TGTGCCAGCAAACCTCGGACAGTACAAGAGACCCAGTACTTC
V gene: TRBV25-1
clone size: .
D gene: .
J gene: TRBJ2-5
CDR3 length: 14

CDR3 protein: CASSLTKTSTEAFF
CDR3 DNA: TGTGCCAGCAGTTTAACGAAGACAAGCACTGAAGCTTTCTTT
V gene: TRBV28
clone size: .
D gene: .
J gene: TRBJ1-1
CDR3 length: 14

CDR3 protein: CASSLTSGTGDEQFF
CDR3 DNA: TGTGCCAGCAGCTTGACTAGCGGGACCGGGGATGAGCAGTTCTTC
V gene: TRBV7-9
clone size: few
D gene: TRBD2
J gene: TRBJ2-1
CDR3 length: 15

CDR3 protein: CASSRFRVANEKLFF
CDR3 DNA: TGTGCCAGCAGCCGATTCAGGGTTGCTAATGAAAAACTGTTTTTT
V gene: TRBV3-1/TRBV3-2
clone size: .
D gene: .
J gene: TRBJ1-4
CDR3 length: 15